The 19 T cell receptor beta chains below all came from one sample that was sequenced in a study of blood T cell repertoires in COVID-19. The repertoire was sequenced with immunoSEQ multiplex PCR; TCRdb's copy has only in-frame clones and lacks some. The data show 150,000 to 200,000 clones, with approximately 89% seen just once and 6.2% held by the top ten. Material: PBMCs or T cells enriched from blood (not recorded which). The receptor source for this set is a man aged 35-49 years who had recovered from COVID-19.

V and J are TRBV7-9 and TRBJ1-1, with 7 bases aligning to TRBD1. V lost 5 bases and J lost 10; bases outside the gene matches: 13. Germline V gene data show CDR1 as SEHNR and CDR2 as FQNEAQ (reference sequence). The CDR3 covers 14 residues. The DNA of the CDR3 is TGTGCCAGCAGCCCCCGGGGACAGACGGAGGGAGCTTTCTTT. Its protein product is CASSPRGQTEGAFF.

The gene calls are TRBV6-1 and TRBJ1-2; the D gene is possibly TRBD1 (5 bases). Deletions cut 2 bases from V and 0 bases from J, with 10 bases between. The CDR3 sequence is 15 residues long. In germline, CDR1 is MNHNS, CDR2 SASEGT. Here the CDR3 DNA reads TGTGCCAGCAGTGAAAGGGCGACAGCTAACTATGGCTACACCTTC. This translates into CASSERATANYGYTF.

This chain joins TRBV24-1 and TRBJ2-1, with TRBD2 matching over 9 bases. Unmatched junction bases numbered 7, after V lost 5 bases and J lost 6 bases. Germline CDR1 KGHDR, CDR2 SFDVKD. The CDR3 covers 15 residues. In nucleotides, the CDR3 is TGTGCCACCAGTGCATTGGCGGGAGGGCTCAATGAGCAGTTCTTC. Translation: CATSALAGGLNEQFF.

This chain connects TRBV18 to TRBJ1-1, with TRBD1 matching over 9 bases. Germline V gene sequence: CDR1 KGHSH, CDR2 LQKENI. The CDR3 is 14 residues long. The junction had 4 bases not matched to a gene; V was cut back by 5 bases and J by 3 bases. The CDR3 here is CASSNRGPDTEAFF. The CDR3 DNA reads TGTGCCAGCTCAAACAGGGGGCCGGACACTGAAGCTTTCTTT.

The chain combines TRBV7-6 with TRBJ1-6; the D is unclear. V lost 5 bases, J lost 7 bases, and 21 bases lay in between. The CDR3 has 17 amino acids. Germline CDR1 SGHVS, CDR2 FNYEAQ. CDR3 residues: CASSQARVGMKNSPLHF. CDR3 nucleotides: TGTGCCAGCAGCCAAGCCCGGGTCGGGATGAAGAATTCACCCCTCCACTTT. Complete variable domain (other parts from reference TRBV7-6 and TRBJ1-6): GAGVSQSPRYKVTKRGQDVALRCDPISGHVSLYWYRQALGQGPEFLTYFNYEAQQDKSGLPNDRFSAERPEGSISTLTIQRTEQRDSAMYRCASSQARVGMKNSPLHFGNGTRLTVT.

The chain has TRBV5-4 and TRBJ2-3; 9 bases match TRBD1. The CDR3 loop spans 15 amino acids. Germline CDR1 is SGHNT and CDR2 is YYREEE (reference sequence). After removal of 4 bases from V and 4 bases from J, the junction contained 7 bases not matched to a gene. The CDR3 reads CASSGGTGWPDTQYF. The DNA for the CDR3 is TGTGCCAGCAGCGGTGGGACAGGGTGGCCAGATACGCAGTATTTT.

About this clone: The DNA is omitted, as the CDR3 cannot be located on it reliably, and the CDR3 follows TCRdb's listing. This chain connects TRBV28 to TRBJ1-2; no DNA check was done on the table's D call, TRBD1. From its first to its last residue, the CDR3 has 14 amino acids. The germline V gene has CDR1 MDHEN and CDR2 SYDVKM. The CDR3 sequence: CASSSGQGNYGYTF.

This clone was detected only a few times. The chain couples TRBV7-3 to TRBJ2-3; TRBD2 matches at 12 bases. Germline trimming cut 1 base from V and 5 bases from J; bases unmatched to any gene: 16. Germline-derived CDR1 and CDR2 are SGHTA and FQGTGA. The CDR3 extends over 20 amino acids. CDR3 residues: CASSLIPGGDWTSGKDTQYF. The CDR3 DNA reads TGTGCCAGCAGCTTAATACCCGGGGGAGATTGGACTAGCGGGAAAGATACGCAGTATTTT.

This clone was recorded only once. The CDR3 bases are TGTGCCAGCAGCTTCACTCCGTACAATGAGCAGTTCTTC. It codes for CASSFTPYNEQFF. This chain uses TRBV5-6 with TRBJ2-1, with D unresolved. This CDR3 has 13 amino acids. The V end was cut by 2 bases, the J end by 4 bases, with 7 bases between. The germline V gene has CDR1 SGHDT and CDR2 YYEEEE.

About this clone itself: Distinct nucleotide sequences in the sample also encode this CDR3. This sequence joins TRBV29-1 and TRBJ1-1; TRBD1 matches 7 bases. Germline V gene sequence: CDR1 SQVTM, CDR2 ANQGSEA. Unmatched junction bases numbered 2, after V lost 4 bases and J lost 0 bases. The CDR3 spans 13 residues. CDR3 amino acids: CSVVGQLNTEAFF. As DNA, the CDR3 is TGCAGCGTTGTGGGACAGCTGAACACTGAAGCTTTCTTT.

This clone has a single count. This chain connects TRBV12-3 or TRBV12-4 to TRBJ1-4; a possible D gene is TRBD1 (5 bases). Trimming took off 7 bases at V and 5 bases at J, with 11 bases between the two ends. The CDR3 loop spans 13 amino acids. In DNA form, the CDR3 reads TGTGCCAGCATCGGGGGGGAAAATGAAAAACTGTTTTTT. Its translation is CASIGGENEKLFF.

CDR3 sequence: CASSPVGGDVEPQHF. The CDR3 nucleotides are TGTGCCAGCAGCCCCGTAGGGGGGGACGTGGAGCCCCAGCATTTT. V is TRBV6-5 and J is TRBJ1-5; possible D gene TRBD1, 6 bases. This CDR3 is 15 amino acids long. V lost 6 bases, J lost 8 bases, and 20 bases lay in between. Germline lookup yields CDR1 MNHEY and CDR2 SVGAGI.

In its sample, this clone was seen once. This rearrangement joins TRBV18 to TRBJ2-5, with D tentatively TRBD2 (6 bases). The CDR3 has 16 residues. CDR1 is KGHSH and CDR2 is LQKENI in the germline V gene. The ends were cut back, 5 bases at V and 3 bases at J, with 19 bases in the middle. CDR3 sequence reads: CASSSFGGQFEETQYF. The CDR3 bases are TGTGCCAGCTCATCCTTCGGGGGTCAATTTGAAGAGACCCAGTACTTC.

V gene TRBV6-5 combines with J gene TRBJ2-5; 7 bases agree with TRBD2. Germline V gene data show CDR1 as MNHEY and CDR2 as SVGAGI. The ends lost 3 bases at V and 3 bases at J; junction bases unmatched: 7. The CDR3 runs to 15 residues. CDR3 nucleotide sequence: TGTGCCAGCAGTTATACCGGGGGGAGGAAAGAGACCCAGTACTTC. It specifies CASSYTGGRKETQYF.

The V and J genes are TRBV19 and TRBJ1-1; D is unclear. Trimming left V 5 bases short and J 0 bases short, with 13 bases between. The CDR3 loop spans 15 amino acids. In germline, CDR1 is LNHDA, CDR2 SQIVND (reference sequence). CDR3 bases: TGTGCCAGTAGTTTCTCCGGGATCCTGAACACTGAAGCTTTCTTT. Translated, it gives CASSFSGILNTEAFF. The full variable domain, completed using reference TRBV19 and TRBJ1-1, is DGGITQSPKYLFRKEGQNVTLSCEQNLNHDAMYWYRQDPGQGLRLIYYSQIVNDFQKGDIAEGYSVSREKKESFPLTVTSAQKNPTAFYLCASSFSGILNTEAFFGQGTRLTVV.

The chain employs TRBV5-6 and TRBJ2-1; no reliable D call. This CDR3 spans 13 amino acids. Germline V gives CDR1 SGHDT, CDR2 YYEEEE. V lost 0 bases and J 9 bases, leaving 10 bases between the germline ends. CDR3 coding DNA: TGTGCCAGCAGCTTGGGGGCCGGTGGTGAGCAGTTCTTC. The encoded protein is CASSLGAGGEQFF.

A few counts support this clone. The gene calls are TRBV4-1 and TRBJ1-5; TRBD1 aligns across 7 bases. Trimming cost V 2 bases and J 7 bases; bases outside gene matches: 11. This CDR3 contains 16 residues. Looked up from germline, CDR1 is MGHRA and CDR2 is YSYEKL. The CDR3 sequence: CASSQRYGTARQPQHF. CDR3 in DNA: TGCGCCAGCAGCCAACGGTACGGGACAGCCAGACAGCCCCAGCATTTT.

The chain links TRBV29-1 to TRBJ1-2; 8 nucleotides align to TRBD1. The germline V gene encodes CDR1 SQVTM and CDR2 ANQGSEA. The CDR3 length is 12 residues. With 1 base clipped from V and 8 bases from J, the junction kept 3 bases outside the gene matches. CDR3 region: CSVEGTGKGYTF. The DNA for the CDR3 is TGCAGCGTTGAAGGGACAGGGAAGGGCTACACCTTC.

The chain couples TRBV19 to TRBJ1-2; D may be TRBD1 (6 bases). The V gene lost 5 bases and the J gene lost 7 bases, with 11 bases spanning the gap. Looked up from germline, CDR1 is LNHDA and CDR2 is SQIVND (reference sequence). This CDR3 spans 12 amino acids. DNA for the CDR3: TGTGCCAGTAGTGCAGGGGTTTTTGGCTACACCTTC. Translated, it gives CASSAGVFGYTF.